These T cell receptor beta chains were read from a single sample in a study of CD8 T cells in ankylosing spondylitis. TCRdb called the 5' RACE reads again in MiXCR, with one record for every CDR3 protein. Found here are around 280,000 distinct CDR3 sequences, 15% to 20% of them singletons; the top ten hold roughly 8%. Material: blood, either unsorted or a sorted T cell fraction (not recorded which). Receptors originate from a male donor with ankylosing spondylitis or in good health (not recorded which). Each CDR3 is given with its conserved first and last residue. Fields, in order: D gene, clone size, J gene, V gene, CDR3 protein, CDR3 DNA. D genes are given only for firm matches. The size entry is marked missing in some rows and otherwise reads once, few, many or a size class.

TRBD1 | . | TRBJ2-1 | TRBV5-1 | CASSPGQVSYNEQFF | TGCGCCAGCAGCCCCGGACAGGTCTCCTACAATGAGCAGTTCTTC
. | . | TRBJ2-3 | TRBV12-3/TRBV12-4 | CASSFSETDTQYF | TGTGCCAGCAGTTTTTCAGAGACAGATACGCAGTATTTT
. | . | TRBJ1-5 | TRBV7-6 | CASSLSATSNQPQHF | TGTGCCAGCAGCTTAAGTGCGACCAGCAATCAGCCCCAGCATTTT
. | few | TRBJ2-2 | TRBV5-6 | CASSYAGWTGELFF | TGTGCCAGCAGCTATGCTGGGTGGACCGGGGAGCTGTTTTTT
. | . | TRBJ1-5 | TRBV20-1 | CSACRQGNQPQHF | TGCAGTGCTTGCAGACAAGGCAATCAGCCCCAGCATTTT
TRBD2 | . | TRBJ2-1 | TRBV12-3/TRBV12-4 | CASSPGLAGSAREQFF | TGTGCCAGCAGCCCTGGACTAGCGGGGTCCGCACGTGAGCAGTTCTTC
TRBD2 | . | TRBJ2-2 | TRBV6-1 | CASKTPVQRGGYTGELFF | TGTGCCAGCAAAACACCGGTCCAGCGGGGGGGCTACACCGGGGAGCTGTTTTTT
TRBD1 | few | TRBJ1-3 | TRBV11-2 | CASSLGQGGGNTIYF | TGTGCCAGCAGCTTAGGACAGGGAGGCGGAAACACCATATATTTT
. | many | TRBJ2-2 | TRBV2 | CASSELMGLTGELFF | TGTGCCAGCAGTGAATTGATGGGGTTGACCGGGGAGCTGTTTTTT
. | . | TRBJ1-2 | TRBV29-1 | CSVGGGYGYTF | TGCAGCGTTGGGGGTGGTTATGGCTACACCTTC
TRBD1 | few | TRBJ2-5 | TRBV3-1 | CASSLQDRGHQETQYF | TGTGCCAGCAGCCTTCAGGACAGGGGGCACCAAGAGACCCAGTACTTC
TRBD2 | few | TRBJ2-3 | TRBV5-5 | CASSQLAGVADTQYF | TGTGCCAGCAGCCAACTAGCGGGAGTTGCAGATACGCAGTATTTT
. | . | TRBJ1-1 | TRBV5-1 | CASSPPGQEAFF | TGCGCCAGCAGTCCCCCTGGACAGGAAGCTTTCTTT
. | . | TRBJ1-2 | TRBV5-1 | CASSPDGTAYGYTF | TGCGCCAGCAGCCCGGACGGGACTGCGTATGGCTACACCTTC
. | few | TRBJ1-2 | TRBV2 | CASSASREGGGYTF | TGTGCCAGCAGTGCTTCCAGGGAAGGAGGAGGCTACACCTTC
. | few | TRBJ2-2 | TRBV20-1 | CSARPLNTGELFF | TGCAGTGCCCGACCCCTCAACACCGGGGAGCTGTTTTTT
TRBD2 | few | TRBJ2-2 | TRBV7-8 | CASSIIGLAGGTGELFF | TGTGCCAGCAGCATAATAGGGCTAGCGGGAGGGACCGGGGAGCTGTTTTTT